This T cell receptor (beta chain) stems from a study of T cells in Graves' hyperthyroidism and ophthalmopathy. Study summary: The initial diagnosis was the point when peripheral blood was collected, ahead of any treatment.

Germline-derived CDR1 and CDR2 are DFQATT and SNEGSKA (reference sequence). Trimming removed 3 bases at V and 6 bases at J, with 14 bases between. This CDR3 spans 13 amino acids. RNA transcripts served as the template for amplifying TCR beta CDR3 regions. A first-round RT-PCR of the TCR CDR3 used the HTBI primer set. TCRdb re-derived calls from the multiplex PCR reads in MiXCR, one entry per CDR3 protein. The repertoire has nearly 750,000 distinct CDR3 sequences, over 35% of them found once; the top ten carry 31%. This clonotype was seen more than once but under ten times. The chain links TRBV20-1 to TRBJ1-2; no definite D call. Sequenced: blood. The TCR was taken from a woman aged 40 to 50 with Graves' hyperthyroidism. The CDR3 loop reads CSARPPPGDGYTF. DNA of the CDR3: TGCAGTGCTAGGCCTCCCCCCGGGGATGGCTACACCTTC.